The 30 T cell receptor beta chains below all came from one sample that was sequenced in a study of blood T cell repertoires in COVID-19. Only in-frame clones appear in the TCRdb table, and some are missing; sequencing was by immunoSEQ multiplex PCR. The repertoire consists of some 200,000 clones, with around 90% occurring once and the leading ten covering around 2%. What was sequenced was PBMCs or T cells enriched from blood (not recorded which). These receptors were obtained from a woman aged 30 to 39 who had recovered from COVID-19.

The rearrangement joins TRBV5-1 to TRBJ2-3, with a possible D match to TRBD2 (6 bases). Between the trimmed V and J ends, which lost 6 bases and 1 base, there was a span of 12 bases. The CDR3 is made up of 14 amino acids. Germline CDR1 is SGHRS and CDR2 is YFSETQ. The CDR3 sequence: CASKVGTGTDTQYF. In DNA, the CDR3 is TGCGCCAGCAAGGTGGGGACTGGCACAGATACGCAGTATTTT.

This clone was counted once. The rearrangement uses TRBV30 and TRBJ1-2; 8 nucleotides line up with TRBD1. The CDR3 is 13 amino acids. Trimming cost V 3 bases and J 4 bases; bases outside gene matches: 4. The germline gives CDR1 GTSNPN, CDR2 SVGIG (reference sequence). CDR3 in amino acids: CAWSLDRGYGYTF. The CDR3, as DNA: TGTGCCTGGAGCCTTGACAGGGGCTATGGCTACACCTTC.

The count of this clone is one. This chain uses TRBV5-1 with TRBJ2-5; a weak D match, TRBD1 (6 bases). Trimming removed 2 bases from V and 3 bases from J, with 11 bases in between. The CDR3 sequence is 14 residues long. The V gene's germline CDR1 is SGHRS and CDR2 YFSETQ. The CDR3 spells CASSFATGKETQYF. CDR3 DNA sequence: TGCGCCAGCAGCTTTGCGACAGGAAAAGAGACCCAGTACTTC.

The V and J genes are TRBV5-5 and TRBJ1-1; D uncertain. The germline CDR1 and CDR2 sequences are SGHKS and YYEKEE (reference sequence). The CDR3 consists of 14 residues. Deletions cut 3 bases from V and 6 bases from J, with 15 bases between. CDR3 loop: CASSSLPEAAEAFF. The DNA of the CDR3 is TGTGCCAGCAGCTCCCTCCCGGAAGCGGCTGAAGCTTTCTTT. The entire variable domain, with the rest obtained from reference TRBV5-5 and TRBJ1-1, is as follows: DAGVTQSPTHLIKTRGQQVTLRCSPISGHKSVSWYQQVLGQGPQFIFQYYEKEERGRGNFPDRFSARQFPNYSSELNVNALLLGDSALYLCASSSLPEAAEAFFGQGTRLTVV.

The chain couples TRBV7-8 to TRBJ1-1, with D perhaps matching TRBD1 (5 bases). Deletions cut 7 bases from V and 4 bases from J, with 19 bases between. The CDR3 length is 15 residues. Germline CDR1 and CDR2: SGHVS and FQNEAQ. The CDR3 DNA follows: TGTGCCAGCACCACAAGACCCGACAGACGCACTGAAGCTTTCTTT. The encoded protein is CASTTRPDRRTEAFF.

The chain joins TRBV11-2 to TRBJ2-7; 7 bases line up with TRBD1. CDR3 length: 16 residues. V lost 0 bases and J lost 3; bases outside the gene matches: 8. CDR1 is SGHAT and CDR2 is FQNNGV in the germline V gene. DNA for the CDR3: TGTGCCAGCAGCTTAGATCGAGGGACAGACCTCTACGAGCAGTACTTC. It encodes CASSLDRGTDLYEQYF.

The chain links TRBV6-1 to TRBJ1-6; perhaps TRBD1 as D (6 bases). The CDR3 has 16 amino acids. The V gene's germline CDR1 is MNHNS and CDR2 SASEGT. With 1 base removed from V and 9 bases from J, the gap between germline ends came to 16 bases. CDR3 nucleotide sequence: TGTGCCAGCAGTGAAGAGTGGGTCAGGGGTGGTTCACCCCTCCACTTT. Translation gives CASSEEWVRGGSPLHF.

This clone occurred a few times. This sequence joins TRBV19 and TRBJ1-6, with TRBD1 as a possible D gene (6 bases). Germline V gene data show CDR1 as LNHDA and CDR2 as SQIVND (reference sequence). V was cut by 5 bases and J by 10 bases, with 18 bases left in between. The CDR3 has 15 amino acids. CDR3 sequence (DNA): TGTGCCAGTAGTCTCGGGACACTCGCGAGGTCACCCCTCCACTTT. Its protein is CASSLGTLARSPLHF.

The chain has TRBV30 and TRBJ1-5, with D possibly being TRBD1 (5 bases). V shed 0 bases and J shed 7 bases, with 10 bases lying between them. The CDR3 contains 13 residues. Germline CDR1 is GTSNPN and CDR2 is SVGIG (reference sequence). CDR3 nucleotides: TGTGCCTGGAGTGTAGAACGGGGGCAGCCCCAGCATTTT. It encodes CAWSVERGQPQHF.

This chain joins TRBV27 and TRBJ2-1; no firm D call. Deletions cut 3 bases from V and 6 bases from J, with 18 bases between. Germline V lookup: CDR1 MNHEY, CDR2 SMNVEV (reference sequence). The CDR3 is 16 residues long. This chain's CDR3 is CASSFFPSEVFNEQFF. In DNA form, the CDR3 reads TGTGCCAGCAGTTTCTTCCCGAGTGAGGTTTTCAATGAGCAGTTCTTC.

J is TRBJ2-7 and V is TRBV5-1; D gene unclear. The CDR3 contains 14 residues. Per germline, CDR1 SGHRS and CDR2 YFSETQ. Trimming stripped 0 bases from V and 3 bases from J, with 10 bases between. CDR3 nucleotides: TGCGCCAGCAGCTTGGACAGACGATACTACGAGCAGTACTTC. Protein product: CASSLDRRYYEQYF.

V is TRBV7-2 and J is TRBJ2-5, with a possible D match to TRBD2 (5 bases). The CDR3 runs to 14 residues. Germline CDR1 SGHTA, CDR2 FQGNSA. Between the trimmed V and J ends, which lost 1 base and 5 bases, there was a span of 11 bases. CDR3 region: CASSLGPADETQYF. In DNA form, the CDR3 reads TGTGCCAGCAGCTTAGGACCAGCGGACGAGACCCAGTACTTC.

The J gene is TRBJ1-1, the V gene TRBV19; D call uncertain. V was shortened by 0 bases and J by 3 bases, with 8 bases between the two germline ends. Germline V gene sequence: CDR1 LNHDA, CDR2 SQIVND (reference sequence). The CDR3 totals 14 residues. The CDR3 nucleotides read TGTGCCAGTAGTATAGACGGAGCGGACACTGAAGCTTTCTTT. This encodes CASSIDGADTEAFF.

The rearrangement uses TRBV7-9 and TRBJ2-3; maybe TRBD1 (5 bases). Germline V CDR1 and CDR2: SEHNR, FQNEAQ (reference sequence). The CDR3 spans 16 residues. V lost 0 bases and J 4 bases, leaving 14 bases between the germline ends. The CDR3 is CASSLAASKGADTQYF. In DNA, the CDR3 is TGTGCCAGCAGCTTAGCAGCGTCTAAAGGGGCAGATACGCAGTATTTT. Complete variable domain (other parts from reference TRBV7-9 and TRBJ2-3): DTGVSQNPRHKITKRGQNVTFRCDPISEHNRLYWYRQTLGQGPEFLTYFQNEAQLEKSRLLSDRFSAERPKGSFSTLEIQRTEQGDSAMYLCASSLAASKGADTQYFGPGTRLTVL.

The J gene is TRBJ1-1, the V gene TRBV9; D remains unclear. In germline, CDR1 is SGDLS, CDR2 YYNGEE. Trimming pared 0 bases from V and 5 bases from J, leaving 14 bases between. The CDR3 covers 15 residues. Here the CDR3 DNA reads TGTGCCAGCAGCGTAGCTACCACAGCAAGAACTGAAGCTTTCTTT. Translation: CASSVATTARTEAFF.

The rearrangement links TRBV9 to TRBJ1-2; tentative D call: TRBD1 (6 bases). Germline values: CDR1 SGDLS, CDR2 YYNGEE. Trimming took 0 bases from V and 4 from J, leaving 19 bases between them. The CDR3 totals 17 residues. The CDR3 nucleotides read TGTGCCAGCAGCGTAGAGCCCTTATTTGCACAGGGCTATGGCTACACCTTC. Translation: CASSVEPLFAQGYGYTF.

V usage is TRBV7-9 and J usage is TRBJ1-2; the match to TRBD1 covers 7 bases. Germline assignment: CDR1 SEHNR and CDR2 FQNEAQ (reference sequence). V shed 6 bases and J 8 bases; nucleotides not matched to a gene: 9. The CDR3 is 13 amino acids. CDR3 DNA: TGTGCCAGCAGGACAGGGAATTCTCTAGGCTACACCTTC. Its translation is CASRTGNSLGYTF.

This rearrangement joins TRBV9 to TRBJ1-3, with D perhaps matching TRBD1 (6 bases). V was trimmed by 0 bases and J by 4 bases, leaving 11 bases between them. The CDR3 extends over 15 amino acids. In germline, CDR1 is SGDLS, CDR2 YYNGEE. CDR3 amino acids: CASSVAGGPGNTIYF. The DNA of the CDR3 is TGTGCCAGCAGCGTAGCGGGGGGGCCGGGAAACACCATATATTTT.

This chain joins TRBV6-1 and TRBJ1-6; TRBD1 is a possible D gene (6 bases). The CDR3 consists of 17 residues. Germline V lookup: CDR1 MNHNS, CDR2 SASEGT. The V and J ends lost 2 bases and 5 bases respectively, with 16 bases between them. Here the CDR3 DNA reads TGTGCCAGCAGTGAAAATGGGTGGGGACAAGATAATTCACCCCTCCACTTT. Translation gives CASSENGWGQDNSPLHF.

V gene TRBV19 combines with J gene TRBJ1-1; D call uncertain. The germline V gene has CDR1 LNHDA and CDR2 SQIVND (reference sequence). This CDR3 is built from 15 residues. The V gene lost 4 bases and the J gene lost 0 bases, with 12 bases spanning the gap. CDR3 coding DNA: TGTGCCAGTAGTACCTCGGGGAGTCTGAACACTGAAGCTTTCTTT. This encodes CASSTSGSLNTEAFF. Complete variable domain (other parts from reference TRBV19 and TRBJ1-1): DGGITQSPKYLFRKEGQNVTLSCEQNLNHDAMYWYRQDPGQGLRLIYYSQIVNDFQKGDIAEGYSVSREKKESFPLTVTSAQKNPTAFYLCASSTSGSLNTEAFFGQGTRLTVV.

The chain combines TRBV7-9 with TRBJ1-2; D gene ambiguous. Trimming took 2 bases from V and 3 from J, leaving 10 bases between them. CDR3 size: 14 residues. The germline V gene encodes CDR1 SEHNR and CDR2 FQNEAQ (reference sequence). The CDR3 protein is CASSLPDSYYGYTF. The CDR3 nucleotides read TGTGCCAGCAGCTTACCGGACTCGTACTATGGCTACACCTTC.

Many counts were recorded for this clone. The chain combines TRBV7-9 with TRBJ1-2, with D unresolved. V lost 3 bases to trimming and J lost 8 bases, with 16 bases between them. CDR3 length: 14 residues. Germline V gives CDR1 SEHNR, CDR2 FQNEAQ (reference sequence). This chain's CDR3 is CASSFSDPGMGYTF. CDR3 sequence (DNA): TGTGCCAGCAGCTTCTCCGATCCGGGGATGGGCTACACCTTC.

The gene calls are TRBV12-5 and TRBJ2-3, with TRBD2 matching over 12 bases. Germline lookup yields CDR1 LGHNT and CDR2 FRNRAP. V lost 3 bases, J lost 0 bases, and 13 bases stayed unmatched. The CDR3 extends over 20 amino acids. The CDR3 region has the DNA TGTGCTAGTGGTTTTTATTATGATCTAGCGGGGGGGATAAGCACAGATACGCAGTATTTT. Translated, it gives CASGFYYDLAGGISTDTQYF.

This clone was recorded once. Compared with germline, one end of the junction differs, possibly owing to a read error. The rearrangement uses TRBV7-7 and TRBJ2-1; weak D call: TRBD1 (5 bases). There are 16 residues in the CDR3. Germline CDR1 and CDR2: SSHAT and FNYEAQ (reference sequence). The CDR3 reads CASSLAQVPTYNEQFF. The DNA of the CDR3 is TGTGCTAGCAGCTTAGCACAGGTGCCGACCTACAATGAGCAGTTCTTC.

The chain links TRBV19 to TRBJ2-7; 10 nucleotides align to TRBD1. With V trimmed by 6 bases and J by 4 bases, 9 bases remained unmatched. The CDR3 is made up of 15 amino acids. Germline CDR1 and CDR2: LNHDA and SQIVND (reference sequence). Here the CDR3 reads CASSIMTGGAYEQYF. CDR3 in DNA: TGTGCCAGTAGCATTATGACAGGGGGCGCGTACGAGCAGTACTTC.

This clone appeared a single time. V is TRBV11-3 and J is TRBJ2-1, with D possibly called TRBD1 or TRBD2 (5 bases each). In germline, CDR1 is SGHNT, CDR2 YENEEA. The ends were cut back, 5 bases at V and 6 bases at J, with 23 bases in the middle. There are 17 residues in the CDR3. CDR3 amino acids: CASSVGTAPTVANEQFF. The CDR3 DNA reads as TGTGCCAGCAGCGTAGGGACCGCCCCGACAGTCGCCAATGAGCAGTTCTTC. Full variable domain (outside the CDR3, taken from reference TRBV11-3 and TRBJ2-1): EAGVVQSPRYKIIEKKQPVAFWCNPISGHNTLYWYLQNLGQGPELLIRYENEEAVDDSQLPKDRFSAERLKGVDSTLKIQPAELGDSAVYLCASSVGTAPTVANEQFFGPGTRLTVL.

The chain joins TRBV11-3 to TRBJ2-5; TRBD2 matches at 8 bases. With 5 bases clipped from V and 4 bases from J, the junction kept 12 bases outside the gene matches. The CDR3 consists of 16 residues. Looked up from germline, CDR1 is SGHNT and CDR2 is YENEEA. The DNA of the CDR3 is TGTGCCAGCAGCCCGCGGAACGGGAGGGGCAGAGAGACCCAGTACTTC. Translating it yields CASSPRNGRGRETQYF.

This clone has more than one count but fewer than ten. This chain joins TRBV4-2 and TRBJ2-7; 10 nucleotides match TRBD2. The V segment lost 2 bases and the J segment 2 bases; nucleotides outside the gene matches: 3. Germline V gene sequence: CDR1 LGHNA, CDR2 YNFKEQ. The CDR3 loop spans 15 amino acids. The CDR3: CASSQSLAGAYEQYF. As DNA, the CDR3 is TGTGCCAGCAGCCAATCGCTAGCGGGGGCCTACGAGCAGTACTTC.

The chain couples TRBV9 to TRBJ2-7, with a possible D match to TRBD1 (5 bases). V was cut by 1 base and J by 2 bases, with 13 bases left in between. This CDR3 has 15 amino acids. In germline, CDR1 is SGDLS, CDR2 YYNGEE. Here the CDR3 reads CASSVSTASPYEQYF. The CDR3, as DNA: TGTGCCAGCAGCGTATCGACAGCAAGCCCCTACGAGCAGTACTTC.

The chain combines TRBV24-1 with TRBJ1-3; perhaps TRBD1 as D (6 bases). The V gene lost 4 bases and the J gene lost 0 bases, with 9 bases spanning the gap. The CDR3 is made up of 15 amino acids. From germline, CDR1 is KGHDR and CDR2 SFDVKD. DNA for the CDR3: TGTGCCACCAGTGAAAACAGGGACTCTGGAAACACCATATATTTT. It specifies CATSENRDSGNTIYF.